This T cell receptor (beta chain) came from a study of technical replicates of blood from a handful of donors. Sequencing was performed with immunoSEQ multiplex PCR; in TCRdb, only in-frame clones are kept and a portion is missing. The table includes tens of thousands of clones, around 94% detected once. There are 15 residues in the CDR3. Germline V gene data show CDR1 as MNHEY and CDR2 as SMNVEV (reference sequence). The V segment lost 2 bases and the J segment 4 bases; nucleotides outside the gene matches: 5. The source is a human donor in good health. V and J are TRBV27 and TRBJ2-1; TRBD2 aligns across 7 bases. Sequenced input: T cells isolated from PBMCs. The CDR3 sequence: CASSLAGVSYNEQFF. CDR3 in DNA: TGTGCCAGCAGTTTAGCGGGAGTAAGTTACAATGAGCAGTTCTTC.